Listed below are T cell receptor beta chains from one sample, sequenced in a study of cytomegalovirus exposure and HLA in healthy donors. TCRdb keeps only in-frame clones here, not all; method: immunoSEQ multiplex PCR. The table includes over 150,000 clones, about four fifths detected once. The sample taken for sequencing was PBMCs. Every receptor here comes from a male donor in good health and CMV-seropositive. Both conserved end residues are part of each CDR3. A D gene is named only where the DNA matches it firmly. Size is stated for part of the rows, as once, few or many counts, or as a class when the clone is expanded.

d_call	clone_size	v_call	j_call	cdr3_aa	cdr3_nt
.	few	TRBV7-9	TRBJ2-7	CASSWDKAHYEQYF	TGTGCCAGCAGCTGGGACAAGGCCCACTACGAGCAGTACTTC
TRBD1	many	TRBV14	TRBJ1-4	CASSRSGGTNEKLFF	TGTGCCAGCAGCCGTTCAGGGGGTACTAATGAAAAACTGTTTTTT
TRBD1	.	TRBV11-2	TRBJ1-2	CASSPWTGGDGYTF	TGTGCCAGCAGCCCCTGGACAGGGGGCGATGGCTACACCTTC
TRBD2	.	TRBV5-6	TRBJ2-7	CASSSYAGLAGATYEQYF	TGTGCCAGCAGCTCATACGCCGGTCTAGCGGGGGCCACCTACGAGCAGTACTTC
.	.	TRBV2	TRBJ1-2	CASSEALNGHPNYGYTF	TGTGCCAGCAGTGAAGCGCTTAATGGGCACCCTAACTATGGCTACACCTTC
TRBD1	.	TRBV5-1	TRBJ2-1	CASSLSVLDRGRNEQFF	TGCGCCAGCAGCTTGTCCGTTCTGGACAGGGGTAGGAATGAGCAGTTCTTC
TRBD1	few	TRBV6-6	TRBJ1-5	CASSATRGRSNQPQHF	TGTGCCAGCAGCGCCACCAGGGGGCGAAGCAATCAGCCCCAGCATTTT
TRBD1	once	TRBV25-1	TRBJ1-2	CASSEFTGDWGYTF	TGTGCCAGCAGTGAATTCACAGGGGATTGGGGCTACACCTTC
.	.	TRBV4-3	TRBJ2-3	CASSQGPDTQYF	TGCGCCAGCAGCCAAGGGCCAGATACGCAGTATTTT
TRBD1	.	TRBV7-9	TRBJ1-1	CASSFRGARGDTEAFF	TGTGCCAGCAGCTTCCGTGGGGCCAGGGGGGACACTGAAGCTTTCTTT
TRBD2	.	TRBV10-3	TRBJ2-5	CATRLAGVRQETQYF	TGTGCCACCCGATTAGCGGGGGTCCGCCAAGAGACCCAGTACTTC
TRBD1	.	TRBV19	TRBJ2-3	CASSILGQGARGAQYF	TGTGCCAGTAGTATTCTCGGACAGGGCGCGAGGGGTGCGCAGTATTTT
TRBD2	.	TRBV19	TRBJ2-1	CASSPLTSGGLDEQFF	TGTGCCAGTAGTCCCTTGACTAGCGGGGGGTTGGATGAGCAGTTCTTC
.	once	TRBV30	TRBJ1-4	CAWSVPPRGKLFF	TGTGCCTGGAGTGTACCTCCCCGGGGAAAACTGTTTTTT
.	.	TRBV11-2	TRBJ1-3	CASSFRGVSGNTIYF	TGTGCCAGCAGCTTCAGGGGAGTCTCTGGAAACACCATATATTTT
.	.	TRBV4-1	TRBJ2-1	CASSQEWGLKPNNEQFF	TGCGCCAGCAGCCAAGAATGGGGGCTTAAACCAAACAATGAGCAGTTCTTC
TRBD2	few	TRBV5-4	TRBJ2-7	CASSPRQGLARYEQYF	TGTGCCAGCAGCCCCCGTCAGGGACTAGCAAGGTACGAGCAGTACTTC
.	.	TRBV29-1	TRBJ2-3	CSVALLGADTQYF	TGCAGCGTTGCTTTATTGGGAGCCGATACGCAGTATTTT
TRBD1	.	TRBV14	TRBJ1-1	CASSQEAGGRTEAFF	TGTGCCAGCAGCCAAGAAGCAGGGGGCAGGACTGAAGCTTTCTTT
.	.	TRBV7-2	TRBJ2-2	CASSLRRMNTGELFF	TGTGCCAGCAGCTTAAGGCGGATGAACACCGGGGAGCTGTTTTTT
TRBD1	.	TRBV15	TRBJ1-1	CATSRDGTANTEAFF	TGTGCCACCAGCAGGGACGGGACAGCGAACACTGAAGCTTTCTTT
TRBD1	.	TRBV10-1	TRBJ1-1	CASSEGQGVGRNTEAFF	TGCGCCAGCAGTGAGGGACAGGGGGTTGGTCGGAACACTGAAGCTTTCTTT
TRBD1	.	TRBV6-5	TRBJ1-4	CASSEGQGAEKLFF	TGTGCCAGCAGTGAAGGGCAGGGGGCTGAAAAACTGTTTTTT
TRBD1	.	TRBV6-6	TRBJ1-5	CASSHRGESNQPQHF	TGTGCCAGCAGTCACAGGGGGGAGAGCAATCAGCCCCAGCATTTT
TRBD1	.	TRBV19	TRBJ1-2	CASSNDREYGYTF	TGTGCCAGTAGTAACGACAGGGAGTATGGCTACACCTTC
.	.	TRBV5-4	TRBJ2-1	CASSPEGVGYNEQFF	TGTGCCAGCAGCCCTGAGGGAGTGGGCTACAATGAGCAGTTCTTC
.	few	TRBV29-1	TRBJ2-7	CSILKLQGRFYEQYF	TGCAGTATTTTGAAGCTCCAGGGGCGCTTCTACGAGCAGTACTTC
.	few	TRBV6-1	TRBJ2-1	CASSDPGIEQFF	TGTGCCAGCAGTGATCCGGGAATTGAGCAGTTCTTC
.	.	TRBV5-1	TRBJ1-1	CASSPGTPLTAFF	TGCGCCAGCAGCCCCGGGACTCCCCTGACAGCTTTCTTT
.	.	TRBV30	TRBJ1-3	CAWRNSNSGNTIYF	TGTGCCTGGAGGAACTCCAACTCTGGAAACACCATATATTTT
.	.	TRBV7-2	TRBJ1-2	CASSLNRDYGYTF	TGTGCCAGCAGCTTAAACAGGGACTATGGCTACACCTTC
.	.	TRBV7-3	TRBJ2-6	CASSLQGPGANVLTF	TGTGCCAGCAGCTTACAGGGGCCGGGGGCCAACGTCCTGACTTTC
.	.	TRBV4-2	TRBJ2-2	CASSQPPGQTTGELFF	TGTGCCAGCAGCCAACCGCCCGGACAGACCACCGGGGAGCTGTTTTTT
TRBD1	.	TRBV7-2	TRBJ1-2	CASSRGTANYGYTF	TGTGCCAGCAGCCGAGGGACAGCTAACTATGGCTACACCTTC
TRBD1	.	TRBV7-9	TRBJ2-7	CSSSLGGTGVSYEQYF	TGTTCCAGCAGCTTAGGCGGGACAGGGGTTTCCTACGAGCAGTACTTC
.	.	TRBV9	TRBJ2-2	CASSADRGLAGVNTGELFF	TGTGCCAGCAGCGCGGACAGGGGGCTAGCGGGGGTGAACACCGGGGAGCTGTTTTTT